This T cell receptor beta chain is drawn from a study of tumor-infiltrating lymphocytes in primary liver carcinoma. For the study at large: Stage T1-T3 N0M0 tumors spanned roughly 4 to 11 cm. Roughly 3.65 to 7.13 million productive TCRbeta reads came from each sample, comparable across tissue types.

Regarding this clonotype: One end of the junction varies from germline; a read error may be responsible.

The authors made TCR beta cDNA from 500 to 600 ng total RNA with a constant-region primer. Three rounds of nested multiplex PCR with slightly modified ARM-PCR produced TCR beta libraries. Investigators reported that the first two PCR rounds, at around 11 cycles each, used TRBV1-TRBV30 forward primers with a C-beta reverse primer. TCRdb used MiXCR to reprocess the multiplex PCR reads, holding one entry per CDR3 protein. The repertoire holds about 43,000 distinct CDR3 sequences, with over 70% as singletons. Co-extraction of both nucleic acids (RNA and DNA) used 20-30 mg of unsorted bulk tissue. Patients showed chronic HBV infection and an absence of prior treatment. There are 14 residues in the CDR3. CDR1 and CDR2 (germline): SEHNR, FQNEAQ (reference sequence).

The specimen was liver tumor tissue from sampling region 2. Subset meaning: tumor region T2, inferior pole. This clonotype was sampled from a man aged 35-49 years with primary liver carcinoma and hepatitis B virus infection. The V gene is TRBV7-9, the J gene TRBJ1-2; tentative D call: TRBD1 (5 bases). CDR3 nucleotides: TGTGCCAGCACCTTAGCAGCAGGGAGCTATGGCTACACCTTC. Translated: CASTLAAGSYGYTF.